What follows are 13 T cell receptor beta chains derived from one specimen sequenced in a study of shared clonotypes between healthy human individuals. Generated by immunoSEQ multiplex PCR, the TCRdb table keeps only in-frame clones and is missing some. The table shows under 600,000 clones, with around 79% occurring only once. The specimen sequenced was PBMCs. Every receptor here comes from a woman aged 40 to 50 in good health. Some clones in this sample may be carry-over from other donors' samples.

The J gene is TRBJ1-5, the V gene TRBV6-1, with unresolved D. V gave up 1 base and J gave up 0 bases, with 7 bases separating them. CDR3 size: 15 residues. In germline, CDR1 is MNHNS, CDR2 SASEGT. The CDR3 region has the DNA TGTGCCAGCAGTGAAGGGGGTTATAGCAATCAGCCCCAGCATTTT. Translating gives CASSEGGYSNQPQHF.

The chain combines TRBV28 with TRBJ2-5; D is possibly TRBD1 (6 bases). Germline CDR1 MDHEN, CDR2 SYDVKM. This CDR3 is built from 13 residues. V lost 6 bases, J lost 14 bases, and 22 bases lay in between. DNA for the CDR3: TGTGCCAGCAGCCCAGGGGCCGGGGTATTATTTTACTTC. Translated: CASSPGAGVLFYF.

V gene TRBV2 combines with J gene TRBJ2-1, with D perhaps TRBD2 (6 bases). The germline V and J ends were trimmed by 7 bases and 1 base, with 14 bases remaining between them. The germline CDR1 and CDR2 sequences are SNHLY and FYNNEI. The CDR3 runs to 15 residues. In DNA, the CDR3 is TGTGCCAGCATCCCGGGGGAGTTATCCTACAATGAGCAGTTCTTC. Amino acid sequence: CASIPGELSYNEQFF.

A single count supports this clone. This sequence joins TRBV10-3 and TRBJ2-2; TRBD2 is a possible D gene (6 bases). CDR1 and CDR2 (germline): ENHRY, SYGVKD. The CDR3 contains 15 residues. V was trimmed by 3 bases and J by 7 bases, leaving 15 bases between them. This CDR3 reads CAISESRLDVGELFF. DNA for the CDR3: TGTGCCATCAGTGAATCCCGACTAGATGTCGGGGAGCTGTTTTTT.

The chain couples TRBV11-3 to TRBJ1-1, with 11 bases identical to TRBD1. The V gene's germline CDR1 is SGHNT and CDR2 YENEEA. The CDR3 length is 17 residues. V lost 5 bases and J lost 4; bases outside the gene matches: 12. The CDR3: CASSPLDRGPRCTEAFF. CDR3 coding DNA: TGTGCCAGCAGCCCCTTGGACAGGGGGCCAAGGTGCACTGAAGCTTTCTTT.

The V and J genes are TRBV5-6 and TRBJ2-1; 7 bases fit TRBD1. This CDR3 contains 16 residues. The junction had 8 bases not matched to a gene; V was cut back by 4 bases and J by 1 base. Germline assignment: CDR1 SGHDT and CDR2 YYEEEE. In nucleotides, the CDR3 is TGTGCCAGCAGCACCTATCGACAGGGTTCCTACAATGAGCAGTTCTTC. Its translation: CASSTYRQGSYNEQFF.

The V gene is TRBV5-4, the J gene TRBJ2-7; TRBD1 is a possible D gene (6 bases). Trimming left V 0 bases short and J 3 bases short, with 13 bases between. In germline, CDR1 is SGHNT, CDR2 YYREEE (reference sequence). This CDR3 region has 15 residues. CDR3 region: CASSLAPDSYYEQYF. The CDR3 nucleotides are TGTGCCAGCAGCTTGGCTCCGGACAGTTACTACGAGCAGTACTTC.

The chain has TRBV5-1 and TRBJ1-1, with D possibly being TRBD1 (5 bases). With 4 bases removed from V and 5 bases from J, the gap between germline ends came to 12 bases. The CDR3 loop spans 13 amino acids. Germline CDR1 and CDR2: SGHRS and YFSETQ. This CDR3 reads CASSVGVRTEAFF. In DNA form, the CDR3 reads TGCGCCAGCAGCGTAGGGGTGAGGACTGAAGCTTTCTTT.

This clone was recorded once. The CDR3 coding sequence is TGCAGCGTTGAAGATACCGAGGGGGTTTCCTACGAGCAGTACTTC. This gives the protein CSVEDTEGVSYEQYF. The rearrangement links TRBV29-1 to TRBJ2-7; tentative D call: TRBD1 (6 bases). The V gene lost 0 bases and the J gene lost 1 base, with 13 bases spanning the gap. The CDR3 loop spans 15 amino acids. Germline-derived CDR1 and CDR2 are SQVTM and ANQGSEA.

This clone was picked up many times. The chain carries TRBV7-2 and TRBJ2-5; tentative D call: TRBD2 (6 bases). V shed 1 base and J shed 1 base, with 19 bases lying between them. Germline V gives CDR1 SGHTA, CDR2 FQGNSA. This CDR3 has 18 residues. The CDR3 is CASSLVRGFLGGQETQYF. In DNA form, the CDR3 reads TGTGCCAGCAGCTTAGTACGCGGATTTCTGGGGGGCCAAGAGACCCAGTACTTC.

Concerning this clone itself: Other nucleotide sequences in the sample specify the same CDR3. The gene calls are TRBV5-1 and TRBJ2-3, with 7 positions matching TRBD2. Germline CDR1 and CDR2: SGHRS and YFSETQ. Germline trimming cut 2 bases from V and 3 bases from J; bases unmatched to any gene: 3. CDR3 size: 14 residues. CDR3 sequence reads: CASSLEGGTDTQYF. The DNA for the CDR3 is TGCGCCAGCAGCTTAGAGGGAGGGACAGATACGCAGTATTTT.

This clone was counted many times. DNA for the CDR3: TGCGCCAGCAGCCGGGACAGGGGCACAGATACGCAGTATTTT. It specifies CASSRDRGTDTQYF. The chain joins TRBV4-1 to TRBJ2-3; 9 nucleotides line up with TRBD1. From germline, CDR1 is MGHRA and CDR2 YSYEKL. This CDR3 region has 14 residues. The ends lost 4 bases at V and 1 base at J; junction bases unmatched: 0.

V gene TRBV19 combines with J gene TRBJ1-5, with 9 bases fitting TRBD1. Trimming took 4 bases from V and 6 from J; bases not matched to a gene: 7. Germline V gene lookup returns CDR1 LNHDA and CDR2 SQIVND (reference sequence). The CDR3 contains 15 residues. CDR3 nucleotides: TGTGCCAGTAGTAGACAGGGGGATGGTATTCAGCCCCAGCATTTT. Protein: CASSRQGDGIQPQHF.